This TCR beta chain was identified in a study of blood T cell repertoires in COVID-19 (TCRdb year 2020). About the full investigation: Collaborator samples came from the United States, Italy and Spain and covered acute and convalescent phases of COVID-19. The material from the prospective study consisted of cDNA or gDNA derived from T cells, B-cell-depleted T cells, or PBMCs. Subjects who had been exposed to COVID-19, were actively infected with it, or had recovered from it provided the deeply sampled blood TCRbeta repertoires that made up the dataset. The repertoires were made available in a free public database intended to serve as a resource for research on the immune response to SARS-CoV-2. Samples were obtained from the ongoing ImmuneRACE study (first 160 participants) and from 1,254 subjects provided by 6 global collaborators. A de-identified subject ID, COVID-19 status, age in years and sex were almost always included in the sample metadata. Where available, HLA class I and class II types were obtained from metadata supplied by the sample provider rather than from assay-based typing.

TCRbeta CDR3 regions were amplified from genomic DNA by means of the immunoSEQ Assay, a bias-controlled multiplex PCR. In the original analysis: Within the assay, amplification of reference gene primers was used to estimate how many nucleated cells each sample contained. Sequence reads were collapsed and filtered to measure the absolute abundance of every unique TCRbeta CDR3 rearrangement. For each sample, productive Simpson clonality was calculated as the square root of Simpson's diversity index across productive rearrangements. This immuneACCESS table, as held by TCRdb, lists in-frame sequences with V and J called but not all clones. Of the missing ones, under half trace to an unresolved V gene in checked studies; the others have no known cause. V and J calls and clone size come straight from that table; D and trimming were deduced from the DNA. The sample table lists 300,000 to 400,000 clones, over 75% of them with a count of one. The leading ten clones occupy 2.3% of the sample.

In Seattle, one collaborating source enrolled patients while the infection was active and tracked those patients longitudinally over the course of disease. The collaborating institutions used their own protocols to collect whole blood in K2EDTA tubes. Collaborator samples were shipped for TCRbeta analysis as frozen whole blood, isolated PBMCs, or DNA extracted from either sample type. As concerns this clone: This receptor's antigen is unknown. Base qualities were left out, and no much larger clone turns up one base away.

What the research found in general, with its limitations: The amount of clinical and demographic metadata varied by source and participant and was provided uncurated.

The cysteine opens and the phenylalanine closes a CDR3 of 13 amino acids. The DNA shown is the 39-base CDR3, in frame from base 1. The sample comprised peripheral blood. This chain is built from TRBV21-1 and TRBJ1-2; the table's D gene call, TRBD1, was not cross checked with the DNA. TRBV21-1 is termed a pseudogene. The receptor was derived from an older woman with COVID-19, enrolled during active disease. The base sequence is TGTGCCAGCTACGACAGGGCATACTATGGCTACACCTTC. It codes for CASYDRAYYGYTF.